This TCR beta chain was identified during a study of CD8 T cells in ankylosing spondylitis. On this clonotype itself: Its antigen remains unknown.

There are 17 residues in the CDR3. With 3 bases clipped from V and 2 bases from J, the junction kept 7 bases outside the gene matches. Study-wide results and limits: Previously reported in reactive arthritis synovial fluid and blood were some of the motif variants.

Via MiXCR, TCRdb re-called the 5' RACE reads, giving one row per CDR3 protein. This sample has 200,000 or so distinct CDR3 sequences, with 13% found just once. The chain recombines TRBV7-1 with TRBJ1-2; the match to TRBD1 covers 12 bases. TRBV7-1 is placed among ORFs of uncertain function. Input material: blood, either unsorted or a sorted T cell fraction (not recorded which). The TCR sequence derives from a female donor with ankylosing spondylitis or in good health (not recorded which). CDR3: CASSSRPGTGGNYGYTF. CDR3 DNA: TGTGCCAGCAGCTCCCGACCCGGGACAGGGGGCAACTATGGCTACACCTTC.